This T cell receptor beta chain was identified during a study of spatial heterogeneity in lung cancer. Overall study findings and caveats: Expanded alpha and beta TCR counts within tumors tracked tumor mutation counts.

CDR1 is SGHVS and CDR2 is FNYEAQ in the germline V gene. The V end lost 1 base, the J end lost 4 bases, and 14 bases lay between the germline ends. CDR3 length equals 15 residues. Every individual TCR cDNA molecule carried its own unique molecular identifier, which allowed correction of PCR and sequencing errors. TCRdb re-called the 5' RACE reads through MiXCR, storing one row per CDR3 protein. The table lists about 4,900 distinct CDR3 sequences, over 20% of them singletons. Regarding time point: sample taken at primary tumor resection. The approximately 67 donors had untreated early-stage non-small cell lung cancer. In its sample, this clonotype was seen a few times. No antigen is known for it.

The chain recombines TRBV7-6 with TRBJ2-7; D is perhaps TRBD2 (6 bases). The receptor was derived from a male donor with early-stage non-small cell lung cancer. The sample here was lung tumor tissue, taken at surgery. The CDR3 here is CASSLGGLASYEQYF. As DNA, the CDR3 is TGTGCCAGCAGCTTAGGAGGGCTAGCGTCTTACGAGCAGTACTTC.